The 27 T cell receptor beta chains in this list originate from one sample, sequenced in a study of blood T cell repertoires in COVID-19. Measured with immunoSEQ multiplex PCR; TCRdb has only the in-frame clones, and not every one. The sample includes more than 200,000 clones, about 85% of them seen just once. The sequencing input was peripheral blood. These receptor sequences come from a man in his 70s with acute or convalescent COVID-19.

This clone was seen a single time. The genes are TRBV13 and TRBJ1-1; 7 positions agree with TRBD1. The germline gives CDR1 PRHDT, CDR2 FYEKMQ (reference sequence). The V gene end was trimmed by 5 bases and the J gene end by 8 bases; junction bases not matched to a gene: 5. The CDR3 length is 12 residues. CDR3 DNA sequence: TGTGCCAGCAGCCCTCAGGGGGGCGAAGCTTTCTTT. Residues: CASSPQGGEAFF.

This clone was counted only a few times. The DNA of the CDR3 is TGTGCCAGCTCCCAGGGGCAGGGCTATGGCTACACCTTC. Its translation: CASSQGQGYGYTF. V and J are TRBV28 and TRBJ1-2; maybe TRBD1 (6 bases). Germline assignment: CDR1 MDHEN and CDR2 SYDVKM. This CDR3 has 13 amino acids. V lost 8 bases and J 4 bases, leaving 14 bases between the germline ends.

The chain uses TRBV6-5 and TRBJ2-3; 11 bases agree with TRBD2. Trimming cost V 6 bases and J 6 bases; bases outside gene matches: 8. CDR3 size: 15 residues. The germline gives CDR1 MNHEY, CDR2 SVGAGI. CDR3 in DNA: TGTGCCAGCAGACGTAGCGGGAGGGCCCGGGATACGCAGTATTTT. This encodes CASRRSGRARDTQYF.

The gene calls are TRBV30 and TRBJ1-1, with no clear D. Germline-derived CDR1 and CDR2 are GTSNPN and SVGIG (reference sequence). V shed 2 bases and J shed 7 bases, with 8 bases lying between them. The CDR3 extends over 11 amino acids. In DNA form, the CDR3 reads TGTGCCTGGAGTCGGAGAGATGAAGCTTTCTTT. Translated: CAWSRRDEAFF.

The V call is TRBV5-6, the J call TRBJ1-5, with D perhaps TRBD1 (6 bases). Trimming took off 4 bases at V and 0 bases at J, with 8 bases between the two ends. This CDR3 region has 14 residues. Germline V gives CDR1 SGHDT, CDR2 YYEEEE. The CDR3 is CASSLGGSNQPQHF. As DNA, the CDR3 is TGTGCCAGCAGCCTAGGGGGTAGCAATCAGCCCCAGCATTTT.

This CDR3 is CASSFQGDTQYF. The CDR3 DNA reads as TGCGCCAGCAGCTTTCAGGGGGATACGCAGTATTTT. The J gene is TRBJ2-3, the V gene TRBV5-1, with D perhaps matching TRBD1 (6 bases). Germline CDR1 is SGHRS and CDR2 is YFSETQ. Trimming took off 2 bases at V and 6 bases at J, with 7 bases between the two ends. There are 12 residues in the CDR3.

The chain carries TRBV5-1 and TRBJ2-3, with 13 bases fitting TRBD2. The CDR3 runs 18 residues. V lost 4 bases, J lost 3 bases, and 11 bases stayed unmatched. In germline, CDR1 is SGHRS, CDR2 YFSETQ. CDR3 bases: TGCGCCAGCAGCCCCGGGACTAGCGGGACTCTGATGACAGATACGCAGTATTTT. Amino acids: CASSPGTSGTLMTDTQYF.

A single count supports this clone. V and J are TRBV3-1 (or the pseudogene TRBV3-2) and TRBJ2-7; TRBD2 matches 8 bases. The CDR3 runs to 14 residues. The V segment lost 6 bases and the J segment 2 bases; nucleotides outside the gene matches: 6. CDR1 is LGHDT, CDR2 YNNKEL, per germline (reference sequence). The CDR3 spells CASRPSSGTYEQYF. The CDR3 coding sequence is TGTGCCAGCAGACCCAGTAGCGGGACCTACGAGCAGTACTTC.

This clone came up once. The chain employs TRBV3-1 (or the pseudogene TRBV3-2) and TRBJ1-1; D is unresolved. Trimming took 1 base from V and 4 from J, leaving 10 bases between them. CDR3 length equals 14 residues. Germline V lookup: CDR1 LGHDT, CDR2 YNNKEL (reference sequence). CDR3 residues: CASSQGGDGTEAFF. The CDR3 DNA follows: TGTGCCAGCAGCCAAGGGGGAGACGGCACTGAAGCTTTCTTT.

V usage is TRBV28 and J usage is TRBJ1-5, with TRBD1 matching over 8 bases. CDR3 length: 15 amino acids. Per the germline V gene, CDR1 is MDHEN and CDR2 is SYDVKM. The trim removed 5 bases at V and 6 bases at J, leaving 9 bases unmatched. In DNA form, the CDR3 reads TGTGCCAGCAGTATATTACAGGGGGAGGGTCAGCCCCAGCATTTT. This translates into CASSILQGEGQPQHF.

Written as DNA, the CDR3 is TGTGCCAGCAGTTTCCTAAGAGCGGGGGCCTACACAGATACGCAGTATTTT. Translated: CASSFLRAGAYTDTQYF. The chain recombines TRBV28 with TRBJ2-3, with TRBD2 matching 8 bases. Looked up from germline, CDR1 is MDHEN and CDR2 is SYDVKM. The CDR3 length is 17 residues. Germline trimming cut 3 bases from V and 2 bases from J; bases unmatched to any gene: 10.

The rearrangement links TRBV5-1 to TRBJ2-7; weak D call: TRBD1 (5 bases). The CDR3 is 14 amino acids. The V and J ends lost 4 bases and 2 bases respectively, with 13 bases between them. CDR1 SGHRS and CDR2 YFSETQ come from the germline V gene. The CDR3 region has the DNA TGCGCCAGCAGCCGCTTGGACAAGGCCTACGAGCAGTACTTC. It specifies CASSRLDKAYEQYF. The entire variable domain, with the rest obtained from reference TRBV5-1 and TRBJ2-7, is as follows: KAGVTQTPRYLIKTRGQQVTLSCSPISGHRSVSWYQQTPGQGLQFLFEYFSETQRNKGNFPGRFSGRQFSNSRSEMNVSTLELGDSALYLCASSRLDKAYEQYFGPGTRLTVT.

The chain recombines TRBV7-9 with TRBJ1-1; no firm D call. CDR1 and CDR2 (germline): SEHNR, FQNEAQ (reference sequence). V lost 4 bases and J 2 bases, leaving 11 bases between the germline ends. CDR3 length equals 14 residues. The CDR3 spells CASSSEFYNTEAFF. CDR3 DNA: TGTGCCAGCAGCTCTGAGTTTTATAACACTGAAGCTTTCTTT.

This sequence joins TRBV3-1 (or the pseudogene TRBV3-2) and TRBJ1-5; TRBD1 aligns across 10 bases. The CDR3 length is 18 residues. From germline, CDR1 is LGHDT and CDR2 YNNKEL (reference sequence). V gave up 2 bases and J gave up 0 bases; unmatched junction bases: 7. Written as DNA, the CDR3 is TGTGCCAGCAGCCAATCCAGGGACAGGGGTCCTAGCAATCAGCCCCAGCATTTT. Translating gives CASSQSRDRGPSNQPQHF.

The chain recombines TRBV5-5 with TRBJ2-2, with 15 bases matching TRBD2. CDR1 and CDR2 from the germline V gene are SGHKS and YYEKEE (reference sequence). CDR3 length: 16 amino acids. Trimming took 4 bases from V and 5 from J; bases not matched to a gene: 3. CDR3 in amino acids: CASSPGLAGGTGELFF. The DNA for the CDR3 is TGTGCCAGCAGCCCCGGACTAGCGGGAGGGACCGGGGAGCTGTTTTTT.

The rearrangement joins TRBV7-9 to TRBJ1-6, with TRBD1 as a possible D gene (5 bases). Germline V gene lookup returns CDR1 SEHNR and CDR2 FQNEAQ (reference sequence). The V gene lost 0 bases and the J gene lost 6 bases, with 9 bases spanning the gap. The CDR3 runs to 15 residues. CDR3 in amino acids: CASSLATGVNSPLHF. The CDR3 nucleotides are TGTGCCAGCAGCTTAGCTACGGGGGTTAATTCACCCCTCCACTTT.

V usage is TRBV5-1 and J usage is TRBJ2-2, with 9 bases aligning to TRBD1. The junction had 4 bases not matched to a gene; V was cut back by 2 bases and J by 2 bases. Germline CDR1 and CDR2: SGHRS and YFSETQ. The CDR3 length is 16 residues. For the CDR3, the DNA is TGCGCCAGCAGCTTAGCGGGACAGGGAAACACCGGGGAGCTGTTTTTT. Its protein product is CASSLAGQGNTGELFF.

V gene TRBV21-1 combines with J gene TRBJ1-5. TRBV21-1 is marked as a pseudogene. This CDR3 region has 13 residues. CDR3: CASSSGADQPQHF. CDR3 nucleotide sequence: TGTGCCAGCAGCAGTGGAGCGGATCAGCCCCAGCATTTT.

V is TRBV4-1 and J is TRBJ2-1, with 9 bases aligning to TRBD2. CDR3 length equals 16 residues. Germline CDR1 reads MGHRA; CDR2 reads YSYEKL. V shed 3 bases, J shed 7 bases, and the junction held 10 bases outside the gene matches. The CDR3 DNA is TGCGCCAGCAGCCAGCCCGGGACTAGCAGCAGAAATGAGCAGTTCTTC. Translating gives CASSQPGTSSRNEQFF.

This clone came up a few times. The chain couples TRBV19 to TRBJ2-1, with 8 positions matching TRBD1. This CDR3 is 13 amino acids long. V lost 5 bases to trimming and J lost 9 bases; unmatched junction nucleotides: 6. The germline V gene encodes CDR1 LNHDA and CDR2 SQIVND (reference sequence). CDR3 protein: CASSVPTGAEQFF. DNA for the CDR3: TGTGCCAGTAGTGTCCCGACAGGGGCTGAGCAGTTCTTC. Drawing the rest from reference TRBV19 and TRBJ2-1, the complete variable domain is DGGITQSPKYLFRKEGQNVTLSCEQNLNHDAMYWYRQDPGQGLRLIYYSQIVNDFQKGDIAEGYSVSREKKESFPLTVTSAQKNPTAFYLCASSVPTGAEQFFGPGTRLTVL.

This rearrangement joins TRBV20-1 to TRBJ1-2, with D possibly matching TRBD1 (6 bases). Germline V gene lookup returns CDR1 DFQATT and CDR2 SNEGSKA (reference sequence). Deletions cut 8 bases from V and 6 bases from J, with 13 bases between. CDR3 length: 11 residues. This CDR3 is CSPRTVDGYTF. In nucleotides, the CDR3 is TGCAGTCCCCGGACAGTCGATGGCTACACCTTC.

A few counts support this clone. V is TRBV5-5 and J is TRBJ1-5, with a tentative D call TRBD1 (5 bases). With 4 bases removed from V and 4 bases from J, the gap between germline ends came to 15 bases. CDR3 length: 15 amino acids. Per germline, CDR1 SGHKS and CDR2 YYEKEE (reference sequence). The CDR3 sequence: CASSLGYGANQPQHF. For the CDR3, the DNA is TGTGCCAGCAGCCTGGGCTATGGGGCGAATCAGCCCCAGCATTTT.

The chain carries TRBV5-1 and TRBJ1-6; D is perhaps TRBD1 (6 bases). CDR3 length: 13 amino acids. Trimming cost V 4 bases and J 10 bases, with 12 bases left between them. The germline gives CDR1 SGHRS, CDR2 YFSETQ. The CDR3: CASSGEGGSPLHF. The CDR3 DNA follows: TGCGCCAGCAGCGGGGAGGGGGGCTCACCCCTCCACTTT.

The chain employs TRBV5-1 and TRBJ1-5; no clear D gene. The germline CDR1 and CDR2 sequences are SGHRS and YFSETQ. With 1 base removed from V and 5 bases from J, the gap between germline ends came to 7 bases. The CDR3 length is 13 residues. CDR3 coding DNA: TGCGCCAGCAGCTTGTCGCGGGATCAGCCCCAGCATTTT. Translating gives CASSLSRDQPQHF.

The chain is built from TRBV5-1 and TRBJ2-1; 9 bases agree with TRBD2. Germline CDR1 SGHRS, CDR2 YFSETQ. This CDR3 region has 17 residues. J was trimmed by 6 bases and V by 4 bases; bases with no gene match: 14. The CDR3 spells CASSGGTSAGGRNEQFF. The DNA of the CDR3 is TGCGCCAGCAGCGGTGGGACATCAGCGGGAGGACGCAATGAGCAGTTCTTC.

The chain employs TRBV14 and TRBJ1-2, with 7 nucleotides matching TRBD1. Germline V gene sequence: CDR1 SGHDN, CDR2 FVKESK. The CDR3 consists of 13 residues. V was clipped by 4 bases and J by 8 bases; unmatched bases: 7. The CDR3 here is CASSRIRTGGYTF. CDR3 coding DNA: TGTGCCAGCAGCCGGATAAGGACAGGCGGCTACACCTTC.

V is TRBV27 and J is TRBJ2-5; 10 bases fit TRBD2. CDR3 size: 15 residues. CDR1 is MNHEY and CDR2 is SMNVEV in the germline V gene (reference sequence). The V gene end was trimmed by 6 bases and the J gene end by 1 base; junction bases not matched to a gene: 5. The CDR3 DNA follows: TGTGCCAGCAGGAGCGGGGGGGCGACCCAAGAGACCCAGTACTTC. Amino acid sequence: CASRSGGATQETQYF.